The 31 T cell receptor beta chains below come from one sample, sequenced in a study of T cell responses to AZD1222 COVID-19 vaccine. Assay: immunoSEQ multiplex PCR; the TCRdb copy retains only in-frame clones and omits some. The data hold about 110,000 clones, with 88% observed a single time. Material: peripheral blood, obtained on day 0 of MenACWY control vaccination. The receptors derive from an adult in good health.

V gene TRBV7-2 combines with J gene TRBJ2-7, with 8 bases aligning to TRBD1. This CDR3 spans 14 amino acids. The ends lost 5 bases at V and 4 bases at J; junction bases unmatched: 7. Germline lookup yields CDR1 SGHTA and CDR2 FQGNSA. Here the CDR3 DNA reads TGTGCCAGCAGCAAGGGGACAGGAACTTACGAGCAGTACTTC. Amino acid sequence: CASSKGTGTYEQYF.

The chain has TRBV7-9 and TRBJ1-5, with D possibly matching TRBD1 (5 bases). This CDR3 region has 14 residues. In germline, CDR1 is SEHNR, CDR2 FQNEAQ (reference sequence). Trimming left V 1 base short and J 4 bases short, with 8 bases between. CDR3 nucleotides: TGTGCCAGCAGCTTAGGGCAGGGAAATCAGCCCCAGCATTTT. Encoded protein: CASSLGQGNQPQHF. Together with reference TRBV7-9 and TRBJ1-5, the CDR3 gives the full variable domain: DTGVSQNPRHKITKRGQNVTFRCDPISEHNRLYWYRQTLGQGPEFLTYFQNEAQLEKSRLLSDRFSAERPKGSFSTLEIQRTEQGDSAMYLCASSLGQGNQPQHFGDGTRLSIL.

This chain connects TRBV24-1 to TRBJ1-5, with TRBD1 as a possible D gene (5 bases). V was pared by 6 bases and J by 2 bases, with 13 bases between. Germline loops: CDR1 KGHDR, CDR2 SFDVKD. CDR3 length: 15 amino acids. The CDR3 region is CATSRTGEGNQPQHF. CDR3 bases: TGTGCCACCAGTCGTACGGGGGAGGGCAATCAGCCCCAGCATTTT.

The chain carries TRBV2 and TRBJ1-1; the match to TRBD1 covers 8 bases. CDR1 is SNHLY and CDR2 is FYNNEI in the germline V gene. The CDR3 runs 16 residues. J lost 4 bases, V lost 2 bases, and 9 bases had no gene match. The CDR3 region has the DNA TGTGCCAGCAGTGAACGGTCAGGGGGCTCGGGCACTGAAGCTTTCTTT. Protein sequence: CASSERSGGSGTEAFF.

The rearrangement links TRBV29-1 to TRBJ2-6; 8 bases line up with TRBD1. The germline gives CDR1 SQVTM, CDR2 ANQGSEA. V trimming: 7 bases; J trimming: 0 bases; junction bases outside the gene matches: 11. The CDR3 sequence is 17 residues long. DNA of the CDR3: TGCAGCGCCTTGAGCCGGGACAGGTTCTCTGGGGCCAACGTCCTGACTTTC. It is translated as CSALSRDRFSGANVLTF.

This rearrangement joins TRBV27 to TRBJ2-3, with a possible D match to TRBD2 (5 bases). Deletions cut 5 bases from V and 1 base from J, with 7 bases between. CDR1 MNHEY and CDR2 SMNVEV come from the germline V gene (reference sequence). The CDR3 spans 13 residues. The CDR3 bases are TGTGCCAGCAGTATCGGGGGCACAGATACGCAGTATTTT. Translation: CASSIGGTDTQYF.

J is TRBJ1-2 and V is TRBV4-2; weak D call: TRBD1 (6 bases). Germline CDR1 and CDR2: LGHNA and YNFKEQ. The V end was cut by 6 bases, the J end by 8 bases, with 22 bases between. This CDR3 region has 15 residues. The CDR3 loop is CASRDVGRGGLGYTF. DNA of the CDR3: TGTGCCAGCAGGGACGTGGGCAGGGGAGGCTTAGGCTACACCTTC.

The rearrangement uses TRBV4-1 and TRBJ1-4; D ambiguous. The ends were cut back, 1 base at V and 7 bases at J, with 7 bases in the middle. The CDR3 runs to 13 residues. CDR1 is MGHRA and CDR2 is YSYEKL in the germline V gene. CDR3 sequence: CASSQVGPEKLFF. The CDR3 region has the DNA TGCGCCAGCAGCCAAGTCGGCCCTGAAAAACTGTTTTTT.

Notes on this clone: The same CDR3 also results from other DNA sequences found in this sample. CDR3 amino acids: CASSSGDQPQHF. The CDR3 nucleotides are TGTGCCAGCAGTTCTGGGGATCAGCCCCAGCATTTT. The V and J genes are TRBV28 and TRBJ1-5; D remains ambiguous. The germline V and J ends were trimmed by 4 bases and 5 bases, with 6 bases remaining between them. The CDR3 sequence is 12 residues long. Germline CDR1 is MDHEN and CDR2 is SYDVKM.

This clone occurred a few times. This rearrangement joins TRBV9 to TRBJ1-1; 9 bases are shared with TRBD1. Germline values: CDR1 SGDLS, CDR2 YYNGEE. Trimming removed 4 bases from V and 5 bases from J; junction bases left unmatched: 6. The CDR3 runs 14 residues. The CDR3: CASSTGTGQTEAFF. CDR3 in DNA: TGTGCCAGCAGCACTGGGACAGGGCAAACTGAAGCTTTCTTT.

The CDR3 nucleotides are TGTGCCAGTAGCACGGACCGCTATCAGCCCCAGCATTTT. It codes for CASSTDRYQPQHF. The chain combines TRBV19 with TRBJ1-5; D is undetermined. This CDR3 comprises 13 residues. V lost 6 bases to trimming and J lost 5 bases, with 11 bases between them. Germline V gene sequence: CDR1 LNHDA, CDR2 SQIVND (reference sequence).

The chain has TRBV6-5 and TRBJ2-1; D is unresolved. The CDR3 runs 15 residues. V lost 6 bases to trimming and J lost 2 bases, with 14 bases between them. The germline CDR1 and CDR2 sequences are MNHEY and SVGAGI. The CDR3: CASSPLAGPYNEQFF. CDR3 in DNA: TGTGCCAGCAGCCCGCTCGCCGGGCCCTACAATGAGCAGTTCTTC.

The chain employs TRBV6-2 or TRBV6-3 and TRBJ1-2, with D unresolved. The germline gives CDR1 MNHEY, CDR2 SVGEGT. The V end lost 2 bases, the J end lost 6 bases, and 13 bases lay between the germline ends. The CDR3 is 14 amino acids. The CDR3, as DNA: TGTGCCAGCAGTTACGCCGGGGTAAGGGATGGCTACACCTTC. This encodes CASSYAGVRDGYTF.

This chain uses TRBV2 with TRBJ2-7, with TRBD1 matching over 8 bases. The ends lost 4 bases at V and 4 bases at J; junction bases unmatched: 9. CDR3 length: 15 amino acids. Germline CDR1 and CDR2: SNHLY and FYNNEI. CDR3 coding DNA: TGTGCCAGCAGTGCCCCCGGGACAGGCAAATACGAGCAGTACTTC. Protein product: CASSAPGTGKYEQYF.

The chain carries TRBV9 and TRBJ1-6, with D uncertain. V was cut by 0 bases and J by 7 bases, with 5 bases left in between. CDR1 is SGDLS and CDR2 is YYNGEE in the germline V gene. The CDR3 covers 13 residues. The CDR3 region is CASSVDRNSPLHF. As DNA, the CDR3 is TGTGCCAGCAGCGTAGACAGAAATTCACCCCTCCACTTT.

The rearrangement links TRBV9 to TRBJ2-7, with TRBD1 as a possible D gene (5 bases). V was cut by 0 bases and J by 5 bases, with 15 bases left in between. The CDR3 covers 15 residues. CDR1 and CDR2 (germline): SGDLS, YYNGEE. CDR3 coding DNA: TGTGCCAGCAGCGTAGCGGTTACAGGAACTAACGAGCAGTACTTC. This sequence encodes CASSVAVTGTNEQYF.

CDR3 bases: TGTGCCAGCAGCAATGGGCGGGGTACGAACACTGAAGCTTTCTTT. This sequence encodes CASSNGRGTNTEAFF. The chain recombines TRBV5-4 with TRBJ1-1, with unresolved D. Germline lookup yields CDR1 SGHNT and CDR2 YYREEE (reference sequence). The V end was cut by 4 bases, the J end by 1 base, with 14 bases between. This CDR3 spans 15 amino acids. Full variable domain (remainder filled in from reference TRBV5-4 and TRBJ1-1): ETGVTQSPTHLIKTRGQQVTLRCSSQSGHNTVSWYQQALGQGPQFIFQYYREEENGRGNFPPRFSGLQFPNYSSELNVNALELDDSALYLCASSNGRGTNTEAFFGQGTRLTVV.

The CDR3 nucleotides are TGTGCCAGTAGTGCGGGAGGCAGGGTTTACGAGCAGTACTTC. Protein product: CASSAGGRVYEQYF. The chain uses TRBV19 and TRBJ2-7; 8 bases are shared with TRBD2. Germline V gene lookup returns CDR1 LNHDA and CDR2 SQIVND (reference sequence). CDR3 length: 14 amino acids. J lost 4 bases, V lost 5 bases, and 7 bases had no gene match.

This clone was seen only once. This chain links TRBV5-4 with TRBJ2-5; tentative D call: TRBD1 (7 bases). Trimming shortened V by 2 bases and J by 6 bases, and 20 bases separated the two germline ends. Per germline, CDR1 SGHNT and CDR2 YYREEE (reference sequence). This CDR3 has 16 residues. CDR3 sequence: CASSLGGGATMKTQYF. CDR3 bases: TGTGCCAGCAGCTTAGGAGGGGGCGCGACCATGAAGACCCAGTACTTC.

V is TRBV7-9 and J is TRBJ1-2; D is unclear. Trimming pared 0 bases from V and 4 bases from J, leaving 12 bases between. CDR3 length: 15 amino acids. Germline values: CDR1 SEHNR, CDR2 FQNEAQ (reference sequence). As DNA, the CDR3 is TGTGCCAGCAGCTTAGCGGCCACCTTTCGCTATGGCTACACCTTC. Encoded protein: CASSLAATFRYGYTF.

V and J are TRBV11-3 and TRBJ2-2; the D is unclear. Germline V gene data show CDR1 as SGHNT and CDR2 as YENEEA. CDR3 length: 13 amino acids. The germline V and J ends were trimmed by 5 bases and 5 bases, with 9 bases remaining between them. The CDR3 protein is CASSRLGTGELFF. The CDR3 coding sequence is TGTGCCAGCAGCCGACTCGGGACCGGGGAGCTGTTTTTT.

The V gene is TRBV10-3, the J gene TRBJ1-3, with D unclear. The length of the CDR3 is 16 residues. Germline V gene sequence: CDR1 ENHRY, CDR2 SYGVKD. Deletions cut 10 bases from V and 0 bases from J, with 19 bases between. The CDR3 DNA reads TGTGCCACTACCGACCCTGTAGGGAGCTCTGGAAACACCATATATTTT. This codes for CATTDPVGSSGNTIYF.

The CDR3 sequence: CASSRSGTESSYEQYF. CDR3 coding DNA: TGCGCCAGCAGCCGATCCGGGACCGAAAGCTCCTACGAGCAGTACTTC. This chain links TRBV5-1 with TRBJ2-7; TRBD1 or TRBD2 may be the D gene (5 bases each). The CDR3 is 16 amino acids. Deletions cut 4 bases from V and 0 bases from J, with 17 bases between. CDR1 and CDR2 (germline): SGHRS, YFSETQ.

The chain recombines TRBV4-1 with TRBJ2-7, with D tentatively TRBD2 (5 bases). Trimming shortened V by 2 bases and J by 1 base, and 18 bases separated the two germline ends. The CDR3 sequence is 17 residues long. Looked up from germline, CDR1 is MGHRA and CDR2 is YSYEKL. CDR3 amino acids: CASSQFPMLGVSYEQYF. CDR3 sequence (DNA): TGCGCCAGCAGCCAATTTCCCATGCTCGGGGTATCCTACGAGCAGTACTTC.

The chain employs TRBV4-1 and TRBJ1-2, with 12 nucleotides matching TRBD1. Losses at the gene ends were 4 bases for V and 6 bases for J; bases not matched to a gene: 9. CDR1 and CDR2 (germline): MGHRA, YSYEKL. The CDR3 totals 16 residues. DNA of the CDR3: TGCGCCAGCAGCCCACCCGTGGGGACAGGGGGCGATGGCTACACCTTC. Protein sequence: CASSPPVGTGGDGYTF.

The CDR3 DNA is TGCGCCAGCAGCTTGGAAGGGGGCGGCTATGGCTACACCTTC. It is translated as CASSLEGGGYGYTF. The chain is built from TRBV5-1 and TRBJ1-2; 7 bases align to TRBD1. J was trimmed by 4 bases and V by 0 bases; bases with no gene match: 3. The CDR3 has 14 amino acids. Per germline, CDR1 SGHRS and CDR2 YFSETQ.

This chain joins TRBV9 and TRBJ2-1; 7 bases align to TRBD2. The CDR3 has 17 residues. Germline V CDR1 and CDR2: SGDLS, YYNGEE. V lost 4 bases to trimming and J lost 2 bases; unmatched junction nucleotides: 12. CDR3 protein: CASSPRGSGDPYNEQFF. The CDR3 DNA sequence: TGTGCCAGCAGCCCGAGGGGAAGCGGGGATCCCTACAATGAGCAGTTCTTC.

The chain combines TRBV30 with TRBJ1-1; no clear D. The V end was cut by 2 bases, the J end by 0 bases, with 7 bases between. CDR3 length equals 13 residues. Germline CDR1 and CDR2: GTSNPN and SVGIG (reference sequence). The CDR3 is CAWSMTLNTEAFF. The CDR3 nucleotides read TGTGCCTGGAGTATGACACTGAACACTGAAGCTTTCTTT.

V is TRBV5-8 and J is TRBJ1-4; tentative D call: TRBD1 (5 bases). The CDR3 extends over 18 amino acids. Trimming removed 4 bases from V and 7 bases from J, with 26 bases in between. Germline CDR1 is SGHTS and CDR2 is YDEGEE. The CDR3 bases are TGTGCCAGCAGCCCCGGGGTCCAATCCGGGGCGAGGGGTGAAAAACTGTTTTTT. Translation gives CASSPGVQSGARGEKLFF. Variable domain in full (rest from reference TRBV5-8 and TRBJ1-4): EAGVTQSPTHLIKTRGQQATLRCSPISGHTSVYWYQQALGLGLQFLLWYDEGEERNRGNFPPRFSGRQFPNYSSELNVNALELEDSALYLCASSPGVQSGARGEKLFFGSGTQLSVL.

This clone has a handful of counts. The V gene is TRBV28, the J gene TRBJ1-2; D is unclear. V lost 7 bases and J lost 4, with 16 bases in between. This CDR3 is built from 14 residues. Germline V gives CDR1 MDHEN, CDR2 SYDVKM. CDR3 DNA sequence: TGTGCCAGCATCCCCCGCGGGGTCCGCTATGGCTACACCTTC. Its protein product is CASIPRGVRYGYTF.

CDR3 DNA sequence: TGCAGTGCTAGTAGCTGGGGACTCCCCCTCTCCTACAATGAGCAGTTCTTC. It translates to CSASSWGLPLSYNEQFF. The chain links TRBV20-1 to TRBJ2-1; possibly TRBD2 for D (6 bases). CDR1 DFQATT and CDR2 SNEGSKA come from the germline V gene (reference sequence). Trimming took off 3 bases at V and 0 bases at J, with 18 bases between the two ends. CDR3 size: 17 residues.